Below are 19 T cell receptor beta chains sequenced from a single sample in a study of a mutant IDH1 vaccine in newly diagnosed glioma. Profiled with immunoSEQ multiplex PCR; TCRdb holds only in-frame clones, not every one. The sample has about 94,000 clones; just under 90% are singletons. The time point was: week 47, end of study. Doses consisted of 300 ug of mutant IDH1 20-mer peptide each, paired with topical imiquimod. Their antigen targets remain unknown. Sequenced material: PBMCs, taken from a glioma patient whose treatment included an IDH1 peptide vaccine. These receptors were taken from a woman aged 50 to 65 with glioma.

The V and J genes are TRBV9 and TRBJ1-1; D perhaps matches TRBD1 (6 bases). The CDR3 has 14 residues. CDR1 and CDR2 (germline): SGDLS, YYNGEE. Trimming took off 4 bases at V and 0 bases at J, with 10 bases between the two ends. The CDR3 coding sequence is TGTGCCAGCAGCAGGGGGGCTATGAACACTGAAGCTTTCTTT. Translation gives CASSRGAMNTEAFF.

The chain uses TRBV29-1 and TRBJ2-1; 9 positions agree with TRBD2. The V and J ends lost 2 bases and 6 bases, in that order; junction bases with no gene match: 11. Germline V lookup: CDR1 SQVTM, CDR2 ANQGSEA. CDR3 length: 16 residues. CDR3 amino acids: CSVENAQAGGGNEQFF. The CDR3 DNA reads TGCAGCGTTGAAAACGCCCAAGCGGGAGGAGGCAATGAGCAGTTCTTC.

The chain uses TRBV5-4 and TRBJ2-7; a possible D gene is TRBD2 (6 bases). This CDR3 spans 14 amino acids. Trimming cost V 3 bases and J 2 bases, with 12 bases left between them. Germline V gene sequence: CDR1 SGHNT, CDR2 YYREEE (reference sequence). The CDR3 reads CASSSSVTTYEQYF. In DNA, the CDR3 is TGTGCCAGCAGCTCTAGCGTAACTACCTACGAGCAGTACTTC.

V usage is TRBV7-2 and J usage is TRBJ2-3; D ambiguous. The CDR3 totals 13 residues. Trimming removed 1 base at V and 4 bases at J, with 6 bases between. Looked up from germline, CDR1 is SGHTA and CDR2 is FQGNSA. The CDR3 sequence is CASSLDGPDTQYF. The CDR3 DNA follows: TGTGCCAGCAGCTTAGATGGCCCAGATACGCAGTATTTT.

The rearrangement uses TRBV10-3 and TRBJ2-1; 9 bases match TRBD2. J was trimmed by 4 bases and V by 2 bases; bases with no gene match: 3. Germline V gene data show CDR1 as ENHRY and CDR2 as SYGVKD. This CDR3 region has 15 residues. The CDR3 bases are TGTGCCATCAGTGAGGAGACTAGCGGTTACAATGAGCAGTTCTTC. Protein sequence: CAISEETSGYNEQFF.

V is TRBV5-1 and J is TRBJ2-3; the match to TRBD1 covers 7 bases. Trimming took 10 bases from V and 5 from J; bases not matched to a gene: 13. This CDR3 is built from 14 residues. The germline gives CDR1 SGHRS, CDR2 YFSETQ. For the CDR3, the DNA is TGCGCCGCCAGCAGAGGGGGCGATGGAGATACGCAGTATTTT. This gives the protein CAASRGGDGDTQYF.

V gene TRBV27 combines with J gene TRBJ2-7, with TRBD2 matching 9 bases. The length of the CDR3 is 14 residues. Unmatched junction bases numbered 10, after V lost 6 bases and J lost 7 bases. Germline CDR1 is MNHEY and CDR2 is SMNVEV (reference sequence). The CDR3, as DNA: TGTGCCAGCAGACCTGGCGGGGGGGGACGGGAGCAGTACTTC. Translation: CASRPGGGGREQYF.

The CDR3 protein is CASSPPSFNYGYTF. The CDR3 DNA is TGTGCCAGTAGCCCACCTAGTTTTAACTATGGCTACACCTTC. The chain has TRBV19 and TRBJ1-2; D is uncertain. V was shortened by 6 bases and J by 1 base, with 12 bases between the two germline ends. The CDR3 is 14 amino acids. Germline-derived CDR1 and CDR2 are LNHDA and SQIVND (reference sequence).

The V call is TRBV5-5, the J call TRBJ2-1; D might be TRBD2 (5 bases). The CDR3 runs to 14 residues. Germline loops: CDR1 SGHKS, CDR2 YYEKEE (reference sequence). V was pared by 4 bases and J by 2 bases, with 10 bases between. The CDR3 here is CASSPLEAYNEQFF. In nucleotides, the CDR3 is TGTGCCAGCAGCCCCCTGGAGGCCTACAATGAGCAGTTCTTC. The full variable domain, rest sourced from reference TRBV5-5 and TRBJ2-1, is DAGVTQSPTHLIKTRGQQVTLRCSPISGHKSVSWYQQVLGQGPQFIFQYYEKEERGRGNFPDRFSARQFPNYSSELNVNALLLGDSALYLCASSPLEAYNEQFFGPGTRLTVL.

J is TRBJ2-5 and V is TRBV7-3, with 7 bases matching TRBD2. CDR1 SGHTA and CDR2 FQGTGA come from the germline V gene. There are 15 residues in the CDR3. Losses at the gene ends were 5 bases for V and 1 base for J; bases not matched to a gene: 7. Written as DNA, the CDR3 is TGTGCCAGCAGCCGAACTGCGGGGGTCCAAGAGACCCAGTACTTC. Protein: CASSRTAGVQETQYF.

The chain carries TRBV2 and TRBJ2-5, with 10 bases identical to TRBD2. This CDR3 region has 12 residues. The germline V gene encodes CDR1 SNHLY and CDR2 FYNNEI. Losses at the gene ends were 7 bases for V and 5 bases for J; bases not matched to a gene: 1. The CDR3 nucleotides are TGTGCCAGCAAGACTAGCGGGGAGACCCAGTACTTC. Its protein is CASKTSGETQYF. The whole variable domain, filled in from reference TRBV2 and TRBJ2-5, reads EPEVTQTPSHQVTQMGQEVILRCVPISNHLYFYWYRQILGQKVEFLVSFYNNEISEKSEIFDDQFSVERPDGSNFTLKIRSTKLEDSAMYFCASKTSGETQYFGPGTRLLVL.

This chain joins TRBV9 and TRBJ1-5; 9 nucleotides align to TRBD1. V was clipped by 4 bases and J by 0 bases; unmatched bases: 17. The CDR3 is 20 residues long. Per the germline V gene, CDR1 is SGDLS and CDR2 is YYNGEE. The CDR3 reads CASSSQTRDRDLYSNQPQHF. Here the CDR3 DNA reads TGTGCCAGCAGCTCACAAACCCGGGACAGGGACCTTTATAGCAATCAGCCCCAGCATTTT.

The sample holds one count of this clone. V usage is TRBV11-2 and J usage is TRBJ1-6; TRBD1 might be the D (6 bases). Between the trimmed V and J ends, which lost 5 bases and 7 bases, there was a span of 9 bases. CDR3 length: 13 amino acids. The germline V gene encodes CDR1 SGHAT and CDR2 FQNNGV. Here the CDR3 reads CASSPGQNSPLHF. CDR3 sequence (DNA): TGTGCCAGCAGCCCCGGACAGAATTCACCCCTCCACTTT.

J is TRBJ2-2 and V is TRBV5-6; D unclear. Germline V gene lookup returns CDR1 SGHDT and CDR2 YYEEEE. V was trimmed by 5 bases and J by 5 bases, leaving 22 bases between them. This CDR3 has 17 amino acids. The DNA of the CDR3 is TGTGCCAGCAGACCATCATTGACTTCCCCAATGACCGGGGAGCTGTTTTTT. It codes for CASRPSLTSPMTGELFF.

The CDR3 bases are TGTGCCAGCAGCTCGGGACTAGCGAGCTCCTACAATGAGCAGTTCTTC. Its translation: CASSSGLASSYNEQFF. The V call is TRBV7-3, the J call TRBJ2-1; 10 bases agree with TRBD2. CDR1 and CDR2 from the germline V gene are SGHTA and FQGTGA. V lost 4 bases, J lost 0 bases, and 3 bases stayed unmatched. The CDR3 totals 16 residues.

This chain's CDR3 is CAWIPTGGAGGYTF. For the CDR3, the DNA is TGTGCCTGGATTCCGACAGGGGGCGCGGGAGGCTACACCTTC. The chain carries TRBV30 and TRBJ1-2, with 10 bases that match TRBD1. The V gene's germline CDR1 is GTSNPN and CDR2 SVGIG (reference sequence). The V segment lost 4 bases and the J segment 8 bases; nucleotides outside the gene matches: 10. This CDR3 spans 14 amino acids.

The genes are TRBV11-3 and TRBJ2-3; 14 bases match TRBD2. With V trimmed by 3 bases and J by 2 bases, 10 bases remained unmatched. The CDR3 is made up of 19 amino acids. Germline V gives CDR1 SGHNT, CDR2 YENEEA. Written as DNA, the CDR3 is TGTGCCAGCAGCTTGGGGGGACTAGCGGGAGTGTGGAACACAGATACGCAGTATTTT. It specifies CASSLGGLAGVWNTDTQYF.

This sequence joins TRBV18 and TRBJ2-7; tentatively, D is TRBD1 (6 bases). Germline V gene data show CDR1 as KGHSH and CDR2 as LQKENI. V was clipped by 8 bases and J by 1 base, with 15 bases between them. This CDR3 comprises 14 residues. CDR3 region: CASKDSIESYEQYF. Here the CDR3 DNA reads TGTGCCAGCAAGGACAGCATAGAGTCCTACGAGCAGTACTTC.

The rearrangement links TRBV6-6 to TRBJ2-7, with 9 bases identical to TRBD1. V was clipped by 7 bases and J by 4 bases; unmatched bases: 8. This CDR3 region has 14 residues. The germline V gene has CDR1 MNHNY and CDR2 SVGAGI (reference sequence). This CDR3 is CASTPGTGLYEQYF. CDR3 sequence (DNA): TGTGCCAGCACTCCCGGGACAGGGCTTTACGAGCAGTACTTC.